One sample yielded the 27 T cell receptor beta chains listed below, sequenced in a study of shared clonotypes between healthy human individuals. The assay was immunoSEQ multiplex PCR, and TCRdb's table has in-frame clones only and misses some. The table lists about 660,000 clones, approximately 79% of them singletons. The sequenced sample consisted of memory CD4+ T cells sorted from blood. Regarding subset: CD45RA-negative fraction. These receptors originate from a woman in her 30s in good health.

A single count supports this clone. The chain combines TRBV5-6 with TRBJ1-1; no reliable D call. Trimming pared 4 bases from V and 0 bases from J, leaving 7 bases between. Germline CDR1 and CDR2: SGHDT and YYEEEE. The CDR3 extends over 13 amino acids. Here the CDR3 reads CASSGDMNTEAFF. Here the CDR3 DNA reads TGTGCCAGCAGCGGTGACATGAACACTGAAGCTTTCTTT.

The rearrangement uses TRBV9 and TRBJ2-1; 8 nucleotides agree with TRBD2. The germline CDR1 and CDR2 sequences are SGDLS and YYNGEE. The CDR3 has 14 amino acids. The J segment lost 4 bases and the V segment lost 4 bases, leaving 4 bases of the junction unmatched. The CDR3 bases are TGTGCCAGCAGCTCATCTAGCGGGTACAATGAGCAGTTCTTC. Translating it yields CASSSSSGYNEQFF.

The chain carries TRBV6-6 and TRBJ2-3; 11 bases map to TRBD2. The junction had 6 bases not matched to a gene; V was cut back by 6 bases and J by 4 bases. Per germline, CDR1 MNHNY and CDR2 SVGAGI (reference sequence). The CDR3 covers 15 residues. CDR3 DNA sequence: TGTGCCAGCAGCCGTGGGACTAGCGGAGCAGATACGCAGTATTTT. Protein: CASSRGTSGADTQYF.

The J gene is TRBJ2-7, the V gene TRBV10-2, with 11 bases aligning to TRBD2. The CDR3 totals 15 residues. The germline CDR1 and CDR2 sequences are WSHSY and SAAADI. V lost 6 bases to trimming and J lost 4 bases; unmatched junction nucleotides: 8. This CDR3 is CASRAKLAGVYEQYF. CDR3 nucleotide sequence: TGCGCCAGCAGGGCCAAACTAGCGGGGGTATACGAGCAGTACTTC.

V is TRBV6-1 and J is TRBJ1-5; D is undetermined. Between the trimmed V and J ends, which lost 7 bases and 1 base, there was a span of 11 bases. The CDR3 runs 14 residues. Per germline, CDR1 MNHNS and CDR2 SASEGT. CDR3 sequence (DNA): TGTGCCAGCACCGTCTCTCCCAGCAATCAGCCCCAGCATTTT. As protein: CASTVSPSNQPQHF.

V is TRBV9 and J is TRBJ2-3; D is undetermined. CDR1 and CDR2 (germline): SGDLS, YYNGEE. The germline V and J ends were trimmed by 1 base and 4 bases, with 10 bases remaining between them. This CDR3 spans 14 amino acids. The chain's CDR3 is CASSVTGRPDTQYF. CDR3 coding DNA: TGTGCCAGCAGCGTAACTGGACGGCCAGATACGCAGTATTTT. The full variable domain, rest sourced from reference TRBV9 and TRBJ2-3, is DSGVTQTPKHLITATGQRVTLRCSPRSGDLSVYWYQQSLDQGLQFLIQYYNGEERAKGNILERFSAQQFPDLHSELNLSSLELGDSALYFCASSVTGRPDTQYFGPGTRLTVL.

The rearrangement uses TRBV25-1 and TRBJ1-6; 10 positions match TRBD1. CDR3 length: 15 residues. Unmatched junction bases numbered 7, after V lost 6 bases and J lost 8 bases. CDR1 and CDR2 from the germline V gene are MGHDK and SYGVNS. The CDR3 DNA reads as TGTGCCAGCAGACAATCCGGGACAGGGGATTCACCCCTCCACTTT. The encoded protein is CASRQSGTGDSPLHF.

The chain recombines TRBV5-1 with TRBJ2-1, with TRBD1 matching 9 bases. This CDR3 has 15 residues. J was trimmed by 6 bases and V by 3 bases; bases with no gene match: 7. Germline V lookup: CDR1 SGHRS, CDR2 YFSETQ. CDR3 nucleotide sequence: TGCGCCAGCAGCTCCCAGGGACAGGGTATCAATGAGCAGTTCTTC. This encodes CASSSQGQGINEQFF.

The chain has TRBV14 and TRBJ2-3; a possible D gene is TRBD2 (6 bases). Between the trimmed V and J ends, which lost 4 bases and 0 bases, there was a span of 11 bases. Germline-derived CDR1 and CDR2 are SGHDN and FVKESK. The CDR3 has 15 residues. The CDR3 nucleotides read TGTGCCAGCAGCCCTCTGGCGGGGAGCACAGATACGCAGTATTTT. It specifies CASSPLAGSTDTQYF.

This sequence joins TRBV2 and TRBJ2-7; 8 bases align to TRBD1. Trimming took 6 bases from V and 5 from J; bases not matched to a gene: 9. Germline CDR1 reads SNHLY; CDR2 reads FYNNEI. The CDR3 is 14 residues long. The CDR3 nucleotides are TGTGCCAGCAGGGAGGACAGGGTACCCCACGAGCAGTACTTC. It specifies CASREDRVPHEQYF.

The rearrangement links TRBV5-1 to TRBJ2-1; tentative D call: TRBD2 (5 bases). Germline V gene lookup returns CDR1 SGHRS and CDR2 YFSETQ. With 0 bases removed from V and 6 bases from J, the gap between germline ends came to 10 bases. The CDR3 runs to 14 residues. As DNA, the CDR3 is TGCGCCAGCAGCTTGGAGGCTAGCACCAATGAGCAGTTCTTC. Amino acid sequence: CASSLEASTNEQFF.

The chain uses TRBV28 and TRBJ1-2; D is undetermined. CDR3 length equals 11 residues. Looked up from germline, CDR1 is MDHEN and CDR2 is SYDVKM. The V end was cut by 6 bases, the J end by 7 bases, with 9 bases between. CDR3 coding DNA: TGTGCCAGCAGCTCCATTTTTGGCTACACCTTC. It translates to CASSSIFGYTF.

As regards this clone: The sample holds other DNA sequences that translate to the same CDR3. V usage is TRBV4-1 and J usage is TRBJ1-2; 8 bases map to TRBD1. CDR3 length equals 15 residues. CDR1 MGHRA and CDR2 YSYEKL come from the germline V gene. J was trimmed by 3 bases and V by 0 bases; bases with no gene match: 3. CDR3 sequence reads: CASSQETGGYYGYTF. The CDR3 coding sequence is TGCGCCAGCAGCCAAGAAACAGGGGGTTACTATGGCTACACCTTC.

This clone was observed a handful of times. The CDR3 sequence is CASSELAGVDTQYF. CDR3 bases: TGTGCCAGCAGTGAACTAGCGGGAGTGGATACGCAGTATTTT. The chain carries TRBV6-1 and TRBJ2-3, with 10 bases matching TRBD2. CDR3 length: 14 residues. Germline V gene lookup returns CDR1 MNHNS and CDR2 SASEGT. J was trimmed by 6 bases and V by 2 bases; bases with no gene match: 2.

The chain has TRBV5-8 and TRBJ2-1, with TRBD2 as a possible D gene (5 bases). The V end lost 3 bases, the J end lost 9 bases, and 7 bases lay between the germline ends. Germline CDR1 and CDR2: SGHTS and YDEGEE. The CDR3 has 11 residues. CDR3 nucleotide sequence: TGTGCCAGCAGCTCGGACTCTGAGCAGTTCTTC. It specifies CASSSDSEQFF.

The chain joins TRBV6-6 to TRBJ2-7; 9 positions match TRBD1. V was clipped by 8 bases and J by 5 bases; unmatched bases: 7. This CDR3 comprises 13 residues. CDR1 MNHNY and CDR2 SVGAGI come from the germline V gene (reference sequence). The CDR3 here is CASRYGTGNEQYF. The CDR3 bases are TGTGCCAGCCGATACGGGACAGGGAACGAGCAGTACTTC.

V is TRBV6-1 and J is TRBJ2-5, with 9 bases lining up with TRBD2. The V gene end was trimmed by 2 bases and the J gene end by 4 bases; junction bases not matched to a gene: 14. In germline, CDR1 is MNHNS, CDR2 SASEGT. CDR3 length equals 18 residues. For the CDR3, the DNA is TGTGCCAGCAGTGAAAGGTCTAGGTTAGCGGGAGTCTTAGAGACCCAGTACTTC. Translated, it gives CASSERSRLAGVLETQYF.

The rearrangement links TRBV27 to TRBJ2-2; 12 positions agree with TRBD2. This CDR3 contains 16 residues. The J segment lost 7 bases and the V segment lost 7 bases, leaving 10 bases of the junction unmatched. Germline assignment: CDR1 MNHEY and CDR2 SMNVEV (reference sequence). CDR3 loop: CASIPLAGGVVGELFF. In DNA form, the CDR3 reads TGTGCCAGCATCCCCCTAGCGGGAGGGGTCGTCGGGGAGCTGTTTTTT.

The J gene is TRBJ2-7, the V gene TRBV6-5, with 14 bases lining up with TRBD2. Germline lookup yields CDR1 MNHEY and CDR2 SVGAGI. The CDR3 is made up of 16 amino acids. V was clipped by 4 bases and J by 4 bases; unmatched bases: 6. The CDR3 DNA reads as TGTGCCAGCAGTTCTGGGACTAGCGGGAGTAAGTACGAGCAGTACTTC. It specifies CASSSGTSGSKYEQYF.

The gene calls are TRBV7-3 and TRBJ2-1; D gene ambiguous. The CDR3 is 12 amino acids. The germline V gene has CDR1 SGHTA and CDR2 FQGTGA. V lost 3 bases and J 8 bases, leaving 8 bases between the germline ends. The CDR3 DNA follows: TGTGCCAGCAGCTTGGGGTACGATGAGCAGTTCTTC. Its translation: CASSLGYDEQFF.

The chain is built from TRBV5-1 and TRBJ2-3, with TRBD2 identical over 7 bases. The CDR3 is made up of 18 amino acids. Germline CDR1 and CDR2: SGHRS and YFSETQ. Unmatched junction bases numbered 18, after V lost 3 bases and J lost 5 bases. Here the CDR3 reads CASSWTPPGGSGVDTQYF. Here the CDR3 DNA reads TGCGCCAGCAGCTGGACCCCCCCGGGCGGGAGTGGAGTAGATACGCAGTATTTT.

The V and J genes are TRBV6-5 and TRBJ1-1, with D maybe TRBD1 (5 bases). Trimming removed 0 bases at V and 2 bases at J, with 10 bases between. The CDR3 has 15 residues. Germline CDR1 is MNHEY and CDR2 is SVGAGI. The CDR3 reads CASSYSTVSNTEAFF. CDR3 nucleotides: TGTGCCAGCAGTTACTCGACAGTATCTAACACTGAAGCTTTCTTT.

The V and J genes are TRBV7-9 and TRBJ1-5, with TRBD1 matching over 7 bases. The germline V gene has CDR1 SEHNR and CDR2 FQNEAQ (reference sequence). The V segment lost 6 bases and the J segment 5 bases; nucleotides outside the gene matches: 4. CDR3 length: 13 residues. This chain's CDR3 is CASSRDSYQPQHF. The CDR3 coding sequence is TGTGCCAGCAGTCGGGACAGCTATCAGCCCCAGCATTTT. Complete variable domain (other parts from reference TRBV7-9 and TRBJ1-5): DTGVSQNPRHKITKRGQNVTFRCDPISEHNRLYWYRQTLGQGPEFLTYFQNEAQLEKSRLLSDRFSAERPKGSFSTLEIQRTEQGDSAMYLCASSRDSYQPQHFGDGTRLSIL.

This clone was counted only a few times. The chain employs TRBV6-4 and TRBJ2-7; D gene unclear. The germline CDR1 and CDR2 sequences are MRHNA and SNTAGT. Trimming removed 5 bases from V and 2 bases from J, with 16 bases in between. The CDR3 is made up of 15 amino acids. CDR3 protein: CASSFLSSLPYEQYF. DNA for the CDR3: TGTGCCAGCAGTTTTTTGTCCTCTCTACCCTACGAGCAGTACTTC.

The gene calls are TRBV11-3 and TRBJ1-1, with D possibly TRBD1 on 6 matching bases. The V end was cut by 5 bases, the J end by 5 bases, with 21 bases between. Per the germline V gene, CDR1 is SGHNT and CDR2 is YENEEA. CDR3 length: 16 residues. The DNA for the CDR3 is TGTGCCAGCAGCCAAGAAACAGGGTCAGATAAGACTGAAGCTTTCTTT. Translation: CASSQETGSDKTEAFF. The full variable domain, its missing parts supplied by reference TRBV11-3 and TRBJ1-1, is EAGVVQSPRYKIIEKKQPVAFWCNPISGHNTLYWYLQNLGQGPELLIRYENEEAVDDSQLPKDRFSAERLKGVDSTLKIQPAELGDSAVYLCASSQETGSDKTEAFFGQGTRLTVV.

The table lists this clone with a few counts. The genes are TRBV2 and TRBJ2-1, with 8 positions matching TRBD2. Germline V lookup: CDR1 SNHLY, CDR2 FYNNEI. Unmatched junction bases numbered 3, after V lost 6 bases and J lost 2 bases. The CDR3 spans 14 residues. CDR3 residues: CASRAGAPYNEQFF. CDR3 DNA sequence: TGTGCCAGCAGAGCGGGAGCCCCCTACAATGAGCAGTTCTTC.

This clone showed up just once. The chain is built from TRBV19 and TRBJ2-1; 10 nucleotides agree with TRBD2. The CDR3 has 15 residues. Per the germline V gene, CDR1 is LNHDA and CDR2 is SQIVND (reference sequence). V shed 6 bases and J 7 bases; nucleotides not matched to a gene: 9. CDR3: CASSPWLAGANEQFF. CDR3 sequence (DNA): TGTGCCAGTAGCCCTTGGCTAGCGGGAGCAAATGAGCAGTTCTTC.